This TCR beta chain was captured in a study of low-dose radiotherapy and immunotherapy resistance in tumors. Overall study: Participants in Cohort 1 were administered 0.5 Gy per fraction at 2-week intervals, to a cumulative dose of 6.5 Gy. Doses delivered to Cohort 2 were 1 Gy per fraction every two weeks, amounting to 13 Gy over 26 weeks. Patients were treated with intravenous nivolumab at 240 mg every two weeks and were also dosed with ipilimumab at 1 mg/kg every six weeks. Intravenous cyclophosphamide at 200 mg/m2 preceded radiation and immunotherapy by one day, every two weeks.

Regarding time point: before trial treatment. Losses at the gene ends were 6 bases for V and 3 bases for J; bases not matched to a gene: 5. This CDR3 region has 14 residues. Germline CDR1 is SNHLY and CDR2 is FYNNEI. Alpha- and beta-chain coverage of first-strand cDNA came from TRAV- and TRBV-specific primers. Both a constant-region primer and a V-primer adapter served to amplify TCRs across roughly 22 PCR cycles. TCRdb reprocessed the reads with MiXCR, giving one entry per CDR3 protein. The sample consists of 75,000 to 95,000 distinct CDR3 sequences, 9.4% of them appearing once. Sequences were derived from PBMCs, sampled before treatment. This clonotype originated in a male donor with prostate cancer. The rearrangement links TRBV2 to TRBJ1-1; 9 nucleotides match TRBD1. The CDR3 DNA is TGTGCCAGCAGGCGGGACAGGGAGTACACTGAAGCTTTCTTT. Its protein is CASRRDREYTEAFF.